This T cell receptor beta chain stems from a study of T-cell memory formation after mild COVID-19. Study-wide context: For the most part, TCR clusters were specific to one donor. The study, taken as a whole, reports: SARS-CoV-2 specificity was not confirmed for second-wave clones peaking on day 37.

CDR3 length: 13 residues. Germline loops: CDR1 MGHDK, CDR2 SYGVNS. With V trimmed by 4 bases and J by 8 bases, 4 bases remained unmatched. This clonotype appeared a few times. The antigen is unknown. TCRdb ran MiXCR on the 5' RACE reads and lists one entry per CDR3 protein. The sample yields hundreds of thousands of distinct CDR3 sequences, 28% seen once. This clonotype was obtained from an adult woman who had mild COVID-19 (a few samples of this study predate the infection). Cell type and time point are not known. This chain connects TRBV25-1 to TRBJ2-1, with 8 bases matching TRBD1. Sequenced input: PBMCs or a T cell subset sorted from them (not recorded which). CDR3 nucleotides: TGTGCCAGCAGTGCGGACAGGGAAGATGAGCAGTTCTTC. Protein sequence: CASSADREDEQFF.